A selection of T cell receptor beta chains follows, all from one sample in a study of blood T cell repertoires in COVID-19. Measured with immunoSEQ multiplex PCR; TCRdb has only the in-frame clones, and not every one. The sample carries about 81,000 clones, around 82% recorded once. The sequencing sample was made of peripheral blood. Every receptor here comes from a man in his sixties with acute or convalescent COVID-19. Both conserved end residues are trimmed from each CDR3. Fields, in order: CDR3 length, V gene, CDR3 protein.

>11|TRBV12-3/TRBV12-4
ASSLEVWGVLF
>14|TRBV19
ASSIRHRGEVGEAF
>13|TRBV7-2
ASSSGQGGGYEQY
>14|TRBV24-1
ATSDFAGCYNSPLH
>12|TRBV30
AWSRTGSGNTIY
>13|TRBV3-1/TRBV3-2
ATLTRGSGANVLT
>11|TRBV2
ASPRYSAYEQY
>15|TRBV4-3
ASSQGGTSFAGDTQY
>13|TRBV27
ASSLTVQTRNTIY
>12|TRBV7-9
ASKIVGQNYGYT
>15|TRBV18
ASSRTGKGSYNSPLH
>13|TRBV7-9
ASSLRTGGDYGYT
>12|TRBV7-3
ASSLLVNTGELF
>11|TRBV30
AWSVQVNTEAF
>14|TRBV6-6
ASSYSAGASYNEQF
>14|TRBV30
AWSPDGQGMSQPQH